The 17 T cell receptor beta chains listed next were all sequenced from one sample in a study of tumor-infiltrating lymphocytes in primary liver carcinoma. Extraction of RNA together with DNA used about 17-30 mg of unsorted bulk tissue. Synthesis of TCR beta cDNA was carried out from about 0.55 ug total RNA with a constant-region primer. ARM-PCR, slightly modified, supplied the TCR beta libraries through three nested multiplex PCR rounds. The two initial PCR rounds, around 10 cycles each, used TRBV1-TRBV30 forward and C-beta reverse primers. TCRdb called the multiplex PCR reads again in MiXCR, with one record for every CDR3 protein. The sample includes roughly 100,000 distinct CDR3 sequences, around 83% seen only once; the top ten take about 20%. The specimen sequenced was liver tumor tissue from sampling region 3. Subset noted: tumor region T3, left-lateral pole. These receptors all come from a man in his forties with primary liver carcinoma and hepatitis B virus infection.

With respect to this clonotype: At one boundary the junction diverges from the germline segment, which might be a read error. This rearrangement joins TRBV12-3 or TRBV12-4 to TRBJ2-2; 8 nucleotides align to TRBD2. This CDR3 has 14 amino acids. In DNA, the CDR3 is TGTGCCAGCAGTTTGCGGTTAAGTGGCGGGGGGCTGCTTTTT. Amino acids: CASSLRLSGGGLLF.

Worth noting for this clonotype: Compared with germline, one end of the junction differs, possibly owing to a read error. This chain uses TRBV11-2 with TRBJ2-1; TRBD2 aligns across 14 bases. The CDR3 spans 19 residues. Germline assignment: CDR1 SGHAT and CDR2 FQNNGV. In DNA form, the CDR3 reads TGTGCCAGCAGCTTCCAATGCGTGCCTGGGACTAGCGGGAGTAATGAACAGTTCTTC. Its translation is CASSFQCVPGTSGSNEQFF.

The V and J genes are TRBV18 and TRBJ2-4; 10 nucleotides line up with TRBD2. This CDR3 contains 15 residues. V trimming: 6 bases; J trimming: 2 bases; junction bases outside the gene matches: 4. Germline CDR1 KGHSH, CDR2 LQKENI. CDR3 bases: TGTGCCAGCTCGGGGACTAGCGACTCCAAAAACATTCAGTACTTC. It yields the protein CASSGTSDSKNIQYF.

The chain employs TRBV29-1 and TRBJ2-7; TRBD1 is a possible D gene (5 bases). From germline, CDR1 is SQVTM and CDR2 ANQGSEA. This CDR3 is 14 amino acids long. The chain's CDR3 is CSVRKGPNSYEQYF. The DNA for the CDR3 is TGCAGTGTTAGAAAGGGGCCCAACTCCTACGAGCAGTACTTC.

CDR3 nucleotides: TGCAGCGTTCAACTAGGCGTGGAAACCCAGTACTTC. This codes for CSVQLGVETQYF. The genes are TRBV29-1 and TRBJ2-5, with D tentatively TRBD2 (5 bases). CDR3 length equals 12 residues. Trimming took off 5 bases at V and 8 bases at J, with 15 bases between the two ends. Germline CDR1 is SQVTM and CDR2 is ANQGSEA.

The chain joins TRBV5-1 to TRBJ2-3, with a weak D call TRBD1 (6 bases). This CDR3 comprises 14 residues. The V gene lost 0 bases and the J gene lost 4 bases, with 9 bases spanning the gap. Germline CDR1 SGHRS, CDR2 YFSETQ. CDR3: CASSLGQDPDTQYF. The CDR3 nucleotides are TGCGCCAGCAGCTTGGGACAGGACCCAGATACGCAGTATTTT.

This clonotype was observed a few times. The chain is built from TRBV24-1 and TRBJ2-2, with 9 bases lining up with TRBD1. With 9 bases clipped from V and 14 bases from J, the junction kept 15 bases outside the gene matches. Germline V CDR1 and CDR2: KGHDR, SFDVKD. The CDR3 spans 14 residues. CDR3 protein: CATCAQGQGSELFF. The CDR3 DNA reads TGTGCCACCTGTGCTCAGGGACAGGGTTCGGAACTGTTTTTT.

About this clonotype: At one end the junction does not follow the germline gene, possibly because of a read error. The chain uses TRBV5-4 and TRBJ2-3, with D possibly matching TRBD2 (6 bases). The CDR3 is 17 amino acids. Germline V lookup: CDR1 SGHNT, CDR2 YYREEE (reference sequence). CDR3 DNA sequence: TGTGCCAGCGGCACTTCCCGCGCGCGAACTAGCACGGATACGCAGTATTTT. It codes for CASGTSRARTSTDTQYF.

The chain has TRBV11-2 and TRBJ2-5; maybe TRBD2 (5 bases). The CDR3 is 13 amino acids. In germline, CDR1 is SGHAT, CDR2 FQNNGV. Trimming took off 11 bases at V and 5 bases at J, with 18 bases between the two ends. This chain's CDR3 is CACSAGLGETQYF. The CDR3 coding sequence is TGTGCCTGTAGCGCAGGCTTGGGGGAGACCCAGTACTTC. Full variable domain (outside the CDR3, taken from reference TRBV11-2 and TRBJ2-5): EAGVAQSPRYKIIEKRQSVAFWCNPISGHATLYWYQQILGQGPKLLIQFQNNGVVDDSQLPKDRFSAERLKGVDSTLKIQPAKLEDSAVYLCACSAGLGETQYFGPGTRLLVL.

This sequence joins TRBV11-2 and TRBJ2-1; TRBD1 is a possible D gene (6 bases). CDR3 length: 14 residues. Germline V lookup: CDR1 SGHAT, CDR2 FQNNGV. The CDR3 spells CISSLLQGWGEQFF. In nucleotides, the CDR3 is TGTATCAGCAGCTTGCTGCAGGGGTGGGGTGAGCAGTTCTTC.

The CDR3 region has the DNA TGTGCCAGCAGTTACAAGGGCGAGAATGAAAAACTGTTTTTT. Amino acid sequence: CASSYKGENEKLFF. This chain links TRBV6-6 with TRBJ1-4; no definite D call. Germline V gives CDR1 MNHNY, CDR2 SVGAGI (reference sequence). V dropped 2 bases and J dropped 5 bases, with 9 bases sitting between them. The CDR3 runs to 14 residues.

Notes on this clonotype: Its ends do not fully match the called genes, so a read error is possible. This rearrangement joins TRBV6-5 to TRBJ2-7, with D hard to call. The CDR3 runs 18 residues. CDR1 is MNHEY, CDR2 SVGAGI, per germline. The CDR3 spells CANSYKGPATSIPYEQYF. DNA for the CDR3: TGTGCCAACAGTTACAAGGGCCCTGCCACTTCGATTCCCTACGAGCAATACTTC.

As concerns this clonotype: A junction end diverges from the germline sequence, so it may reflect a read error. The chain has TRBV29-1 and TRBJ2-1; D gene unclear. This CDR3 contains 11 residues. The germline V gene has CDR1 SQVTM and CDR2 ANQGSEA. In DNA, the CDR3 is TGCAGCTTTGAACCAGGTTTTGAGCAGTTCTTC. This sequence encodes CSFEPGFEQFF.

Only one count was recorded for this clonotype. An end of the junction differs from the germline gene, which may be a read error. The V call is TRBV5-4, the J call TRBJ2-3; a possible D gene is TRBD1 (5 bases). Germline-derived CDR1 and CDR2 are SGHNT and YYREEE (reference sequence). This CDR3 region has 14 residues. DNA for the CDR3: TGTGCCAGCAGCTTAACAAGGGGCTTACATACGCAGTACTTT. This codes for CASSLTRGLHTQYF. The full variable domain, rest sourced from reference TRBV5-4 and TRBJ2-3, is ETGVTQSPTHLIKTRGQQVTLRCSSQSGHNTVSWYQQALGQGPQFIFQYYREEENGRGNFPPRFSGLQFPNYSSELNVNALELDDSALYLCASSLTRGLHTQYFGPGTRLTVL.

The chain is built from TRBV29-1 and TRBJ2-7; D tentatively reads TRBD1 or TRBD2 (5 bases each). Germline values: CDR1 SQVTM, CDR2 ANQGSEA. CDR3 length: 15 amino acids. The V end was cut by 4 bases, the J end by 5 bases, with 21 bases between. The CDR3 coding sequence is TGCAGCGTTGGGGAATGGGAGAGGGGAGTAGACGAGCAGTACTTC. Its translation is CSVGEWERGVDEQYF.

As for this clonotype: Germline and junction disagree at one end, which may indicate a read error. The CDR3 DNA reads as TGCGCCAGCAGCCTGGATAGGGGGGGGAATGAGCATTTCTTC. As protein: CASSLDRGGNEHFF. The V call is TRBV4-3, the J call TRBJ2-1, with TRBD2 as a possible D gene (7 bases). Germline CDR1 LGHNA, CDR2 YSLEER. The CDR3 consists of 14 residues.

In regard to this clonotype: The final CDR3 position lacks the conserved phenylalanine or tryptophan, pointing to a likely read error. The chain joins TRBV11-3 to TRBJ2-1; D remains ambiguous. The V and J ends lost 1 base and 5 bases respectively, with 9 bases between them. Germline loops: CDR1 SGHNT, CDR2 YENEEA. CDR3 size: 14 residues. In DNA form, the CDR3 reads TGTGCCAGCAGCTTAGGCGTGCCGAACAATGAGCAGTTCTTG. Protein: CASSLGVPNNEQFL.